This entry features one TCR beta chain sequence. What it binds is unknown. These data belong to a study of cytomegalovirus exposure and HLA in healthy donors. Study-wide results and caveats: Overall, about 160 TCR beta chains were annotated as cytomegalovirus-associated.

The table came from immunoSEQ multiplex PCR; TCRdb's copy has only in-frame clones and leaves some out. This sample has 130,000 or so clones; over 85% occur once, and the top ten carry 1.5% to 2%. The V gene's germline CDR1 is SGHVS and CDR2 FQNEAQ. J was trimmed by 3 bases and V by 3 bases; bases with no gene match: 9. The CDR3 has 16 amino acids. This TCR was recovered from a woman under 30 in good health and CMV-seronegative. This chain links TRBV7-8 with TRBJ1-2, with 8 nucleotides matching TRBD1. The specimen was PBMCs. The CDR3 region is CASSFHRQGTDYGYTF. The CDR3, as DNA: TGTGCCAGCAGCTTCCACCGACAGGGGACGGACTATGGCTACACCTTC.